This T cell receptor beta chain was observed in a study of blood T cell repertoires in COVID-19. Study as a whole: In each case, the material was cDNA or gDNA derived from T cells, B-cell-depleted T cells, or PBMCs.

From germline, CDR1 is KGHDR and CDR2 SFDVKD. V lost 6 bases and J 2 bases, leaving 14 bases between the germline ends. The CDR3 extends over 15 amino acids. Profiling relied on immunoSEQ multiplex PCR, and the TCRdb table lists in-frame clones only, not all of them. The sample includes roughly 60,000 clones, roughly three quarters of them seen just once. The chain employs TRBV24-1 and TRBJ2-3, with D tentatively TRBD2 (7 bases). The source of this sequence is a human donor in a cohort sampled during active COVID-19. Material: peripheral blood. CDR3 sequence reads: CATSPRGAYTDTQYF. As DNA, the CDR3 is TGTGCCACCAGTCCCCGGGGGGCTTACACAGATACGCAGTATTTT.